This entry is about one T cell receptor (beta chain). The CDR3 length is 14 residues. Germline V gives CDR1 MDHEN, CDR2 SYDVKM. V lost 6 bases, J lost 4 bases, and 15 bases lay in between. The sampling schedule covered blood at baseline, cycle 4 day 1, and cycle 7 day 1. This sample stems from a study of OX40 agonist ivuxolimab in advanced cancers. Study-level background: A male proportion of around 86% was recorded, with mean age approximately 56 years and range about 23 to 90.

TCRdb keeps only in-frame clones here, not all; method: immunoSEQ multiplex PCR. The sample records around 63,000 clones, about nine tenths being singletons. This TCR came from an adult with an advanced solid tumor such as melanoma, head and neck, liver or kidney cancer. This sample comprised CD4+ or CD8+ T cells sorted from blood, obtained in a trial of the OX40 agonist ivuxolimab. This chain links TRBV28 with TRBJ1-2; possibly TRBD1 for D (6 bases). The CDR3 sequence is CASSLQQGIYGYTF. Here the CDR3 DNA reads TGTGCCAGCAGCCTGCAACAGGGAATCTATGGCTACACCTTC.